This TCR beta chain was sequenced in a study of blood T cell repertoires in COVID-19. In the study overall: PBMCs, B-cell-depleted T cells, or T cells were the source of the cDNA or gDNA that made up the material.

The CDR3 covers 13 residues. The trim removed 4 bases at V and 4 bases at J, leaving 4 bases unmatched. Looked up from germline, CDR1 is MDHEN and CDR2 is SYDVKM. The table came from immunoSEQ multiplex PCR; TCRdb's copy has only in-frame clones and leaves some out. The data show 60,000 to 95,000 clones, 90% seen once. Sequenced: peripheral blood. The TCR sequence derives from a woman older than 75 with active or convalescent COVID-19. The gene calls are TRBV28 and TRBJ2-7; 7 positions agree with TRBD2. The DNA for the CDR3 is TGTGCCAGCAGTTCCAGGGAGGGTTACGAGCAGTACTTC. Translated: CASSSREGYEQYF.